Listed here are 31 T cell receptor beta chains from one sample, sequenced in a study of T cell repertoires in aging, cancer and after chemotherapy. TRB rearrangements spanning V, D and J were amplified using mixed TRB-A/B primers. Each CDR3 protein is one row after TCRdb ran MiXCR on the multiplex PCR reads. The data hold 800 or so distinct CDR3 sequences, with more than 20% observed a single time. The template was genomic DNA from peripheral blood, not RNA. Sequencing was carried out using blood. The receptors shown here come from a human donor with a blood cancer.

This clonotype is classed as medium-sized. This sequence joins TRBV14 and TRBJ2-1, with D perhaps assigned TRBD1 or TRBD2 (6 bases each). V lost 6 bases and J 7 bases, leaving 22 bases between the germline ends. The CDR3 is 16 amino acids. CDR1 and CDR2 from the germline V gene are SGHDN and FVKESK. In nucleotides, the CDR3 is TGTGCCAGCAGTTATGCCGGGACCCCGGGGGCAAATGAGCAGTTCTTC. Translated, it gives CASSYAGTPGANEQFF.

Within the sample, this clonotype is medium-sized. The CDR3 loop reads CASSYAGVMNEQFF. The CDR3 DNA sequence: TGTGCCAGCAGTTACGCGGGAGTCATGAATGAGCAGTTCTTC. V and J are TRBV6-2 or TRBV6-3 and TRBJ2-1; 7 bases align to TRBD2. Trimming cost V 2 bases and J 7 bases; bases outside gene matches: 5. The CDR3 runs to 14 residues. The germline gives CDR1 MNHEY, CDR2 SVGEGT.

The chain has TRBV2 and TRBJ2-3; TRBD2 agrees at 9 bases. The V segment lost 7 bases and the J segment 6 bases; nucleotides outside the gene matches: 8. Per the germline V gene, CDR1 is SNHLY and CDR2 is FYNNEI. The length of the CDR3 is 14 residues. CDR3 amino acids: CASKTSGARDTQYF. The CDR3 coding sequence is TGTGCCAGCAAGACTAGCGGAGCGAGGGATACGCAGTATTTT.

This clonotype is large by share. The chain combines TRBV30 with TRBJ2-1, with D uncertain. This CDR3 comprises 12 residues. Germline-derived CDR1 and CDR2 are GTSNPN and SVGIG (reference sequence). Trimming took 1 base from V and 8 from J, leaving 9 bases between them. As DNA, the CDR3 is TGTGCCTGGAGTGAGACATCGTATGAGCAGTTCTTC. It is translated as CAWSETSYEQFF.

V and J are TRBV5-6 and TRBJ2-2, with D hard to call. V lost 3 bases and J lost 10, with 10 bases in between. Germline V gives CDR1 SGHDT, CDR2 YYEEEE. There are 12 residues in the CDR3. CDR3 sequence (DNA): TGTGCCAGCAGCTCACTCGGGTTGGAGCTGTTTTTT. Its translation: CASSSLGLELFF.

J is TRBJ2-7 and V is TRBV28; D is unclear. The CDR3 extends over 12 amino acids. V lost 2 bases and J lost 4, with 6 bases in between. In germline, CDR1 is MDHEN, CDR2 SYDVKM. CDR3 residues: CASSLEGYEQYF. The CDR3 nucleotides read TGTGCCAGCAGTTTAGAAGGGTACGAGCAGTACTTC. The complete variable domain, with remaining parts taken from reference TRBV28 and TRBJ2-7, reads DVKVTQSSRYLVKRTGEKVFLECVQDMDHENMFWYRQDPGLGLRLIYFSYDVKMKEKGDIPEGYSVSREKKERFSLILESASTNQTSMYLCASSLEGYEQYFGPGTRLTVT.

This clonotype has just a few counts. DNA for the CDR3: TGCGCCAGCAGCCGCTTCCGGACCGGCTACGAGCAGTACTTC. Protein: CASSRFRTGYEQYF. This rearrangement joins TRBV4-3 to TRBJ2-7; D remains unclear. This CDR3 has 14 amino acids. The ends were cut back, 4 bases at V and 3 bases at J, with 13 bases in the middle. Germline CDR1 and CDR2: LGHNA and YSLEER.

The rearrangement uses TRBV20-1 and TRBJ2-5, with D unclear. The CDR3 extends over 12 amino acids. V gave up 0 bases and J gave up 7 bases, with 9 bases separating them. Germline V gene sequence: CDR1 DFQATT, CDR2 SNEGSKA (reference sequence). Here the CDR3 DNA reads TGCAGTGCTAGAGATCATATGGGGACCCAGTACTTC. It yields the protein CSARDHMGTQYF.

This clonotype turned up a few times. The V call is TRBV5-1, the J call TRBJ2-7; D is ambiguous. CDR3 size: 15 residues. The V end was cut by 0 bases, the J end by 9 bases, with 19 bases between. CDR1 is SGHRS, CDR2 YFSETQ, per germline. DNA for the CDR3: TGCGCCAGCAGCTTGGCCTCGGCAACAGTCGCAGGGCAGTACTTC. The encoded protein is CASSLASATVAGQYF.

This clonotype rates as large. CDR3 DNA sequence: TGTGCCAGCAGCTTAAGTTGGGAGCAAGGGGCCGCCGGGGAGCTGTTTTTT. Translating it yields CASSLSWEQGAAGELFF. J is TRBJ2-2 and V is TRBV7-2; D possibly uses TRBD1 or TRBD2 (5 bases each). The CDR3 extends over 17 amino acids. V was pared by 2 bases and J by 6 bases, with 19 bases between. In germline, CDR1 is SGHTA, CDR2 FQGNSA.

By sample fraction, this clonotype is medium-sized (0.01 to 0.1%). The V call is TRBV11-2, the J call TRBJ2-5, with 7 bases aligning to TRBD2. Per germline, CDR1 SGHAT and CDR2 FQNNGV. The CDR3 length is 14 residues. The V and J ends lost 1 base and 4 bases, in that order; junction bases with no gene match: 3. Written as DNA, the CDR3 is TGTGCCAGCAGCTTAGGGGGGGGGGGAGAGACCCAGTACTTC. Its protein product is CASSLGGGGETQYF. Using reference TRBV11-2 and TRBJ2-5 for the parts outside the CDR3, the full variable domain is EAGVAQSPRYKIIEKRQSVAFWCNPISGHATLYWYQQILGQGPKLLIQFQNNGVVDDSQLPKDRFSAERLKGVDSTLKIQPAKLEDSAVYLCASSLGGGGETQYFGPGTRLLVL.

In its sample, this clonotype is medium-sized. The CDR3 nucleotides are TGCGCCAGCAGCTTGGATTCTCAGGGAGCCCAAGAGACCCAGTACTTC. Translating it yields CASSLDSQGAQETQYF. This sequence joins TRBV5-1 and TRBJ2-5, with D possibly called TRBD1 or TRBD2 (5 bases each). The CDR3 has 16 residues. The germline gives CDR1 SGHRS, CDR2 YFSETQ. V dropped 0 bases and J dropped 1 base, with 13 bases sitting between them.

CDR3 in amino acids: CSVEGGAGNQPQHF. As DNA, the CDR3 is TGCAGCGTTGAAGGTGGGGCAGGCAATCAGCCCCAGCATTTT. The V and J genes are TRBV29-1 and TRBJ1-5, with TRBD1 as a possible D gene (5 bases). This CDR3 spans 14 amino acids. CDR1 is SQVTM, CDR2 ANQGSEA, per germline. V lost 1 base, J lost 2 bases, and 9 bases lay in between.

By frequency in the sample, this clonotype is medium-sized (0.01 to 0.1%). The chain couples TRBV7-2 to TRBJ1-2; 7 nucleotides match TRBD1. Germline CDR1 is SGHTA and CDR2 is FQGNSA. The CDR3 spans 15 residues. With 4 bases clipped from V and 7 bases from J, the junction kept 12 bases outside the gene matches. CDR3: CASSSNRDSYFGYTF. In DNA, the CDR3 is TGTGCCAGCAGCTCTAACCGGGACAGTTATTTTGGCTACACCTTC.

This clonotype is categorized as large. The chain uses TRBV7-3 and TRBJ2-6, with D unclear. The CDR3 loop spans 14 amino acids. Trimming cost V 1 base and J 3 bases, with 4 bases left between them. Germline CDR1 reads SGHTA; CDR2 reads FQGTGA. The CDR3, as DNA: TGTGCCAGCAGCTTAATGGGTGGGGCCAACGTCCTGACTTTC. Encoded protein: CASSLMGGANVLTF.

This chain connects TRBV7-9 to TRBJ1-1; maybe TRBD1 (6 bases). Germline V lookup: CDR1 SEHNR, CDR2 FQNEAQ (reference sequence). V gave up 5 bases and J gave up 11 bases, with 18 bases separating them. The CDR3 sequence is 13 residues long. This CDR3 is CASSRPQGWGAFF. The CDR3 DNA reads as TGTGCCAGCAGCCGTCCACAGGGTTGGGGTGCTTTCTTT.

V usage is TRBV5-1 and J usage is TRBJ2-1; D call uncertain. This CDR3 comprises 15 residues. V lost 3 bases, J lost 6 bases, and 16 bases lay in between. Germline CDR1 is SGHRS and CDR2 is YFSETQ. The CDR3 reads CASSSMDFSINEQFF. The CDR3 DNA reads TGCGCCAGCAGCTCGATGGATTTCAGTATCAATGAGCAGTTCTTC.

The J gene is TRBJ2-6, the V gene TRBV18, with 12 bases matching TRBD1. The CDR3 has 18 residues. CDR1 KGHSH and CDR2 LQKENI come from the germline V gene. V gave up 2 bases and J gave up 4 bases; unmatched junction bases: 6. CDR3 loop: CASSPGTGGAGGANVLTF. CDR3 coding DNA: TGTGCCAGCTCACCAGGGACAGGGGGCGCGGGAGGGGCCAACGTCCTGACTTTC. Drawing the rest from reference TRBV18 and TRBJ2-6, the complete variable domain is NAGVMQNPRHLVRRRGQEARLRCSPMKGHSHVYWYRQLPEEGLKFMVYLQKENIIDESGMPKERFSAEFPKEGPSILRIQQVVRGDSAAYFCASSPGTGGAGGANVLTFGAGSRLTVL.

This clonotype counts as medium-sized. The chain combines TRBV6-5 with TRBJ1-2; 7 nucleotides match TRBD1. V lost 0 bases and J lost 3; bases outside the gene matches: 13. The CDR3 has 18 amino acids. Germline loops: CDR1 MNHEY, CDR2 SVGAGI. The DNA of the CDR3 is TGTGCCAGCAGTTACTCCTGGGACAGTTCTAGGGTCTACTATGGCTACACCTTC. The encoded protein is CASSYSWDSSRVYYGYTF.

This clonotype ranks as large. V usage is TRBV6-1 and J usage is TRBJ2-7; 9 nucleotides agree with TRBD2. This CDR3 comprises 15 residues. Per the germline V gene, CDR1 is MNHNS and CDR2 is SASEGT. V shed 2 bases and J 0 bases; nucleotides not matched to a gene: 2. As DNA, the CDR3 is TGTGCCAGCAGTGAACTTAGCGGGAGCTCCTACGAGCAGTACTTC. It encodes CASSELSGSSYEQYF.

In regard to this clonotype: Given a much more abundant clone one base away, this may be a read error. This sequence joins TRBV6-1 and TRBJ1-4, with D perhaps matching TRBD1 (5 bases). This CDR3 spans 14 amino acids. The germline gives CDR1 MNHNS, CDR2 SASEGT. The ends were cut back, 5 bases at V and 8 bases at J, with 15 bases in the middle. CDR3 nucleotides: TGTGCCAGCAGTAGCGGGGGGGGTTCAGAAAAACTGTTTTTT. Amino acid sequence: CASSSGGGSEKLFF.

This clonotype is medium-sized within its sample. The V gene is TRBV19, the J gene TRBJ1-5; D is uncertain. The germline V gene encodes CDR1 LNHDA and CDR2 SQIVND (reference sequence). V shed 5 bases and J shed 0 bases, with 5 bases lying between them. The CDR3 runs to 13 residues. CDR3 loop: CASSQDSNQPQHF. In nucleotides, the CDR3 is TGTGCCAGTAGTCAGGATAGCAATCAGCCCCAGCATTTT.

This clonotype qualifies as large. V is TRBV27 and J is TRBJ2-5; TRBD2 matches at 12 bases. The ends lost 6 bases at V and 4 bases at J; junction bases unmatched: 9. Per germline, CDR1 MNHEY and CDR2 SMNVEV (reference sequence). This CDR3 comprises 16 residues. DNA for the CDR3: TGTGCCAGCAGCGAAGGACTAGCGGGATTGACAGAGACCCAGTACTTC. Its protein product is CASSEGLAGLTETQYF.

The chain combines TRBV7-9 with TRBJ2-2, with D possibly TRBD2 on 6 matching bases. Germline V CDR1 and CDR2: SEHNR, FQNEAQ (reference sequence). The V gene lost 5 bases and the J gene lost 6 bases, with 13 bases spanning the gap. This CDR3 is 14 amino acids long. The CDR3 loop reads CASSVMGGPGELFF. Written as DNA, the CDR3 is TGTGCCAGCAGCGTGATGGGGGGACCCGGGGAGCTGTTTTTT.

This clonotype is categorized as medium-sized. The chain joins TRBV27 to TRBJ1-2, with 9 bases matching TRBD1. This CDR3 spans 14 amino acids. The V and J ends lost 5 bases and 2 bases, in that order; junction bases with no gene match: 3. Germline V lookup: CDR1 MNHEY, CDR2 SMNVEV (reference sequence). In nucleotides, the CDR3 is TGTGCCAGCAGTACACAGGGGGCGAACTATGGCTACACCTTC. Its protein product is CASSTQGANYGYTF.

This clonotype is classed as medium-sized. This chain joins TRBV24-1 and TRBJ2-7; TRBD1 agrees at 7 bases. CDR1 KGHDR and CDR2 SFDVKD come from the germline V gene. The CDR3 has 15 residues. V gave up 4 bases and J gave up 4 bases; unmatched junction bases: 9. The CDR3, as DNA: TGTGCCACCAGTGACGCAAACAGGGGTTATTACGAGCAGTACTTC. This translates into CATSDANRGYYEQYF.

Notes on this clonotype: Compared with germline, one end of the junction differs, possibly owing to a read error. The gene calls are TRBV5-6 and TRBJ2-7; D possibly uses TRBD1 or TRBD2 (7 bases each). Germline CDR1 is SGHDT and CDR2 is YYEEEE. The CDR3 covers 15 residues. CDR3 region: CASRGGISASYEQYF. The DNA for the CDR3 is TGCGCCAGCAGGGGGGGAATCTCAGCCTCCTACGAGCAGTACTTC.

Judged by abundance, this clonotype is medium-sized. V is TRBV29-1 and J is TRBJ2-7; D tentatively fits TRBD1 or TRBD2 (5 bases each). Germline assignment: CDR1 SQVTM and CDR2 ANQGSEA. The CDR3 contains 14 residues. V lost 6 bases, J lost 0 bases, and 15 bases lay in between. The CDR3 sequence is CSVEDTGISYEQYF. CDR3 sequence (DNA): TGCAGCGTAGAGGACACCGGGATCTCCTACGAGCAGTACTTC.

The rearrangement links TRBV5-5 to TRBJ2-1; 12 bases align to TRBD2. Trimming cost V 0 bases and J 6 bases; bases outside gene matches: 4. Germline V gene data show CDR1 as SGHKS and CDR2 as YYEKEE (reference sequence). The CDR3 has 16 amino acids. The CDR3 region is CASSLGLAGESNEQFF. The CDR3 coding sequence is TGTGCCAGCAGCTTGGGACTAGCGGGAGAGTCCAATGAGCAGTTCTTC.

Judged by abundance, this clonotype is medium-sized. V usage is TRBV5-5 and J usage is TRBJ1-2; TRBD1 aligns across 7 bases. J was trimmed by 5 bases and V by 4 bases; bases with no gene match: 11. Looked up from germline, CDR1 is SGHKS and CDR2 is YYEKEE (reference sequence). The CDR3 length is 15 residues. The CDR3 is CASSRSTGFTYGYTF. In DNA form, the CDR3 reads TGTGCCAGCAGCCGATCGACAGGGTTCACGTATGGCTACACCTTC.

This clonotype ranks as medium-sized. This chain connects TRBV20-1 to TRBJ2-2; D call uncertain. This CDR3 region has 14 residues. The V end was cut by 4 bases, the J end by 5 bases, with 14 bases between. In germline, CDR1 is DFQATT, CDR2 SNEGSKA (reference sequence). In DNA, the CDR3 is TGCAGTGCTACGTCGAGTGGTTGGACCGGGGAGCTGTTTTTT. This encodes CSATSSGWTGELFF.